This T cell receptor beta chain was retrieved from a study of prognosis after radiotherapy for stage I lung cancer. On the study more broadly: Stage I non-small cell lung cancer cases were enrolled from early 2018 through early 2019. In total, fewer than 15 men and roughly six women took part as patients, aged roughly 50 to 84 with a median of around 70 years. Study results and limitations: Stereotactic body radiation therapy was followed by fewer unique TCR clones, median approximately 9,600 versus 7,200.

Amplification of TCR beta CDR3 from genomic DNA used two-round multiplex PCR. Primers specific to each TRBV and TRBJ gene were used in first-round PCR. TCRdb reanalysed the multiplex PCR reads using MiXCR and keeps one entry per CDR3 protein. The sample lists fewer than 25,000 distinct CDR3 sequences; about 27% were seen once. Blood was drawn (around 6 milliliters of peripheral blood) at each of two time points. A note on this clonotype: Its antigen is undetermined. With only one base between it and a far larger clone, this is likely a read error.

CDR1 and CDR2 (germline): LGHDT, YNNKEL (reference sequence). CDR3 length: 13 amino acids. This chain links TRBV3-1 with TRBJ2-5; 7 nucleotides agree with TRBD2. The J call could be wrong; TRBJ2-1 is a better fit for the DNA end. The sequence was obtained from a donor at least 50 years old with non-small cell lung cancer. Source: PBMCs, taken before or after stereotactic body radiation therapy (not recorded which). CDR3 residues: CARSQDWEGEQFF. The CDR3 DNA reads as TGTGCCAGAAGCCAAGACTGGGAGGGTGAGCAGTTCTTC.